This T cell receptor beta chain was sequenced in a study of shared clonotypes between healthy human individuals. General study results and limits: Naive subsets usually exceeded memory subsets in estimated richness. The low donor count limited represented genetic and exposure-history diversity.

A remark on this clone: Its specificity is unknown. A much more abundant neighbour one base away suggests this may be a read error.

This was a deep-level run. Libraries were prepared by immunoSEQ multiplex PCR; TCRdb keeps only in-frame clonotypes and omits some of them. The sample includes roughly 1 million clones, more than 65% of them seen just once. CDR3 size: 11 residues. Germline V gives CDR1 GTSNPN, CDR2 SVGIG (reference sequence). Trimming cost V 8 bases and J 2 bases, with 10 bases left between them. The sample comprised memory CD4+ T cells sorted from blood. Regarding subset: CD45RA-negative fraction. This chain links TRBV30 with TRBJ2-7; D is unresolved. This receptor was taken from a man between 18 and 35 years old in good health. In DNA form, the CDR3 reads TGTGCCGTCGGAAGCGCCTACGAGCAGTACTTC. Its protein is CAVGSAYEQYF.